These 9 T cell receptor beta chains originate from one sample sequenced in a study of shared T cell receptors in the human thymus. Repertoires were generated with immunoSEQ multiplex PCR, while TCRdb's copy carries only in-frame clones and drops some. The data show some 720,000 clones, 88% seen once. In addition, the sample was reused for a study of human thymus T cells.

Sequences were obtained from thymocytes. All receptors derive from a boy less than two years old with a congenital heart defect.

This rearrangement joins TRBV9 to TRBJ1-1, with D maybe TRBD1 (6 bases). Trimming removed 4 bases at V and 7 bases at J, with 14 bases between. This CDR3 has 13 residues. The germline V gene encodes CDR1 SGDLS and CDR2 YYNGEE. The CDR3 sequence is CASSREGRGEAFF. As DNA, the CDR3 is TGTGCCAGCAGCCGGGAGGGCAGGGGTGAAGCTTTCTTT.

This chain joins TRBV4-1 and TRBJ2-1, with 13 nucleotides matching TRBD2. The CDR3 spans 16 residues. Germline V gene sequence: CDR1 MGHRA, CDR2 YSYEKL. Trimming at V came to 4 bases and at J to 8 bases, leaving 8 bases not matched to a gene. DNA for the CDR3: TGCGCCAGCAGCCCCCGACTAGCGGGAGGAGGCGATGAGCAGTTCTTC. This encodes CASSPRLAGGGDEQFF.

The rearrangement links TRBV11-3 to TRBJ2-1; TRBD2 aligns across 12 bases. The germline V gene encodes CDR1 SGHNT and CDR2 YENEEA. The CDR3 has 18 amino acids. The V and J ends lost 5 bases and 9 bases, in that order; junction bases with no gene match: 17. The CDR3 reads CASSILLAGGGRSGEQFF. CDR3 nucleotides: TGTGCCAGCAGCATTCTACTAGCGGGAGGAGGCCGGTCGGGTGAGCAGTTCTTC.

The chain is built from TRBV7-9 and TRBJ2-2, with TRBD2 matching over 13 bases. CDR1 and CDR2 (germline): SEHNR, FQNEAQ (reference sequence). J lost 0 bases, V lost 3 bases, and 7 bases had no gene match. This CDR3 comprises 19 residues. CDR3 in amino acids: CASSFGLAGELANTGELFF. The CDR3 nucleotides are TGTGCCAGCAGCTTTGGACTAGCGGGAGAATTGGCGAACACCGGGGAGCTGTTTTTT.

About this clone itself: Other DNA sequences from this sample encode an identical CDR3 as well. In DNA form, the CDR3 reads TGTGCCAGTACCCAATCTCACTACTTGAAGAGTATCTACGAGCAGTACTTC. This translates into CASTQSHYLKSIYEQYF. This chain links TRBV19 with TRBJ2-7; unclear D gene. In germline, CDR1 is LNHDA, CDR2 SQIVND (reference sequence). The germline V and J ends were trimmed by 7 bases and 3 bases, with 25 bases remaining between them. This CDR3 is 17 amino acids long.

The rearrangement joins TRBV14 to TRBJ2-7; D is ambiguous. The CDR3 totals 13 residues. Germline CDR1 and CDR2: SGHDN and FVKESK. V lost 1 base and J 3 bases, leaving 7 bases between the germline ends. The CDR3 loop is CASSQGRFYEQYF. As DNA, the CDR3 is TGTGCCAGCAGCCAAGGCAGGTTCTACGAGCAGTACTTC.

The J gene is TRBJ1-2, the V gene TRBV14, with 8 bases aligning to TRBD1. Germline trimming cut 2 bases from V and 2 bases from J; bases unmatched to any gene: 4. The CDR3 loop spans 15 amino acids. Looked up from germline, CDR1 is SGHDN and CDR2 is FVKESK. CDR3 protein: CASSQRTGSNYGYTF. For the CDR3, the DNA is TGTGCCAGCAGCCAAAGGACAGGGTCCAACTATGGCTACACCTTC.

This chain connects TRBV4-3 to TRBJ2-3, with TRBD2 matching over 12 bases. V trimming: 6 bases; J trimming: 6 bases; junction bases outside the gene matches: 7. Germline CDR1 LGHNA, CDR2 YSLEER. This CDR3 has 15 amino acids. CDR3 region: CASRRLAGEVDTQYF. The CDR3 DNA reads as TGCGCCAGCAGACGACTAGCGGGAGAGGTGGATACGCAGTATTTT.

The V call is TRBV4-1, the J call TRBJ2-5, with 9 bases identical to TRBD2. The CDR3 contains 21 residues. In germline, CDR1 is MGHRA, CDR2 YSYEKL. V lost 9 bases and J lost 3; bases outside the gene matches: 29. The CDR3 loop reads CASSALAGRRGIERGEETQYF. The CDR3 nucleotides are TGCGCCAGTAGCGCACTAGCGGGCCGGAGGGGAATAGAGCGAGGCGAAGAGACCCAGTACTTC.